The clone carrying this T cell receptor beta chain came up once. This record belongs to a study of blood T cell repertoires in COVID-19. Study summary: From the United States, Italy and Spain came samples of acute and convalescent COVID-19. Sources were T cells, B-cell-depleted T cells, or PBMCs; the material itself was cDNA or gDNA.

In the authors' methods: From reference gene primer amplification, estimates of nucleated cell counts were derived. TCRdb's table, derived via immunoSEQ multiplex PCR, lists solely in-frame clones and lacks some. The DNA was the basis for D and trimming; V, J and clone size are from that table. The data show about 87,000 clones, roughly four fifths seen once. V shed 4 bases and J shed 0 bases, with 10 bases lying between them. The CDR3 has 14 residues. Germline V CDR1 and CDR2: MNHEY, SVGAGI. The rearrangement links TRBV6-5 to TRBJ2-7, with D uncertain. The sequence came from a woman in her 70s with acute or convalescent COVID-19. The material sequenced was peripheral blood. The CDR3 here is CASSSAGSSYEQYF. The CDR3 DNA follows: TGTGCCAGCAGTTCGGCAGGAAGCTCCTACGAGCAGTACTTC.